The next 2 T cell receptor beta chains were all read from a single sample in a study of blood T cells in healthy people across ages. For the second PCR, which ran for about 7 to 12 cycles, a sample-barcoded 5' primer and a J-beta primer mix were used. TCRdb re-analysed the 5' RACE reads in MiXCR, keeping a single row per CDR3 protein. The repertoire includes about 1.6 million distinct CDR3 sequences, about 31% of them detected once, and 11% sits in the top ten. The sample was blood. These receptors were collected from a woman between 25 and 40 years old in good health.

This clonotype has a count of ten or more. V gene TRBV12-3 or TRBV12-4 combines with J gene TRBJ2-7, with TRBD1 identical over 7 bases. The CDR3 is 15 amino acids. Unmatched junction bases numbered 8, after V lost 6 bases and J lost 0 bases. The CDR3 is CASSSGQASSYEQYF. DNA for the CDR3: TGTGCCAGCAGCTCTGGACAGGCTAGCTCCTACGAGCAGTACTTC.

The chain joins TRBV7-2 to TRBJ1-2; the D gene is possibly TRBD1 (6 bases). Germline loops: CDR1 SGHTA, CDR2 FQGNSA. Trimming pared 5 bases from V and 8 bases from J, leaving 12 bases between. This CDR3 has 12 amino acids. The CDR3 here is CASSPDRLGYTF. CDR3 coding DNA: TGTGCCAGCAGCCCGGACAGATTAGGCTACACCTTC.